The sequence of this T cell receptor beta chain was determined in a study of T cell repertoires in cytomegalovirus infection. The wider study: Matching HLA type and CMV infection were both indicated by public TCR beta signatures.

TCRdb independently ran MiXCR on the reads; one entry per CDR3 protein. The table records roughly 920,000 distinct CDR3 sequences, roughly 31% of them present only once. This clonotype came up a few times. Its matching antigen is unknown. The V end lost 4 bases, the J end lost 5 bases, and 20 bases lay between the germline ends. The CDR3 spans 16 residues. Study observations and caveats: Dominating the ex vivo response were TCR beta clonotypes that were CMV-specific and HLA-C-restricted.

The TCR comes from a human donor in good health (CMV status not recorded). Some clones in this sample may be carry-over from other donors' samples. Specimen: cultured CD8+ T cells from PBMCs, collected from culture after CMV antigen stimulation. The V gene is TRBV12-3 or TRBV12-4, the J gene TRBJ2-5; unclear D gene. The CDR3 DNA reads TGTGCCAGCAGTTCCCCCGCGAATAAGGGCGAGGAGACCCAGTACTTC. This codes for CASSSPANKGEETQYF.